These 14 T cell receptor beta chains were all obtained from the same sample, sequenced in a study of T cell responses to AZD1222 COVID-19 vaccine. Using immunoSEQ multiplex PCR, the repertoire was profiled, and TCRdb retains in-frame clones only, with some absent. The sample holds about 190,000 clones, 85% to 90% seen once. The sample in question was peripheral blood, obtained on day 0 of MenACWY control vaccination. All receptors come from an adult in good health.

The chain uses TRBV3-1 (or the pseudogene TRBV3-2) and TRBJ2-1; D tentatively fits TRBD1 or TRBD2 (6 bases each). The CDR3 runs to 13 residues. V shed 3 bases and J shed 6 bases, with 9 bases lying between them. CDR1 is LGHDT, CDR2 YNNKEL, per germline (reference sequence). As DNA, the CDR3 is TGTGCCAGCAGCCATGGGGGGCCCAATGAGCAGTTCTTC. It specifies CASSHGGPNEQFF.

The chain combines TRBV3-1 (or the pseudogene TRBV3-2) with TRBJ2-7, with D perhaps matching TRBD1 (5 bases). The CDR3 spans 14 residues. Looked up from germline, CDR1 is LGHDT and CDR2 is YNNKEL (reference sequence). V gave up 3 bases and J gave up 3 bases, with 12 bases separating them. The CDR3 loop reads CASSQDNQGYEQYF. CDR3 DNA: TGTGCCAGCAGCCAGGACAACCAGGGCTACGAGCAGTACTTC.

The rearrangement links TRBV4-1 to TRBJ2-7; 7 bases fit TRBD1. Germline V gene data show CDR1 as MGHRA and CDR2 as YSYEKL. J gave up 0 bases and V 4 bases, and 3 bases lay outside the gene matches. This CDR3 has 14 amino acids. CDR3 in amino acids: CASSPTGVSYEQYF. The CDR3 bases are TGCGCCAGCAGCCCTACAGGGGTCTCCTACGAGCAGTACTTC.

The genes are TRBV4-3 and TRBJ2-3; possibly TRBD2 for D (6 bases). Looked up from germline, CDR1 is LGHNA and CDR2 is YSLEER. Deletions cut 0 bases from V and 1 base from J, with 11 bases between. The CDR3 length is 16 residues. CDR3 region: CASSQDGPSGTDTQYF. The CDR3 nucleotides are TGCGCCAGCAGCCAAGATGGCCCTAGCGGCACAGATACGCAGTATTTT.

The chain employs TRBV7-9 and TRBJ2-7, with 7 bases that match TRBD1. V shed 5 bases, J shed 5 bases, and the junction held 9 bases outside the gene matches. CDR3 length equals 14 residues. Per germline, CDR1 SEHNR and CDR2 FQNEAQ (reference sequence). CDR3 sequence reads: CASSHTGEGNEQYF. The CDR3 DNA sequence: TGTGCCAGCAGCCACACAGGGGAAGGGAACGAGCAGTACTTC.

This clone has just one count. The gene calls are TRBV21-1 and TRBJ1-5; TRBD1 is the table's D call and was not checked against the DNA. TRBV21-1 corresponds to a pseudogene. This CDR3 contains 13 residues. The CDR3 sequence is CASSNRGNQPQHF. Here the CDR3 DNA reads TGTGCCAGCAGCAACAGGGGCAATCAGCCCCAGCATTTT.

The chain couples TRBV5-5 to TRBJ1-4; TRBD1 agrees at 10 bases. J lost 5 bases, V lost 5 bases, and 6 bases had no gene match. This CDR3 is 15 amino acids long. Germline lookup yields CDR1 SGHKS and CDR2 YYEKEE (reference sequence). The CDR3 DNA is TGTGCCAGCAGAGGGGGGACAGGGGCGAATGAAAAACTGTTTTTT. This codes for CASRGGTGANEKLFF. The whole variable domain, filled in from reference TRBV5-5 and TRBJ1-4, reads DAGVTQSPTHLIKTRGQQVTLRCSPISGHKSVSWYQQVLGQGPQFIFQYYEKEERGRGNFPDRFSARQFPNYSSELNVNALLLGDSALYLCASRGGTGANEKLFFGSGTQLSVL.

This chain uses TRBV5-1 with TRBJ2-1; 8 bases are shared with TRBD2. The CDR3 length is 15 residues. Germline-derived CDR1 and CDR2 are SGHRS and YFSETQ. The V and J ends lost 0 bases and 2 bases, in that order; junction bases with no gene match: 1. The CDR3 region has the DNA TGCGCCAGCAGCTTGGGCGGGGGGACCTACAATGAGCAGTTCTTC. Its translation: CASSLGGGTYNEQFF.

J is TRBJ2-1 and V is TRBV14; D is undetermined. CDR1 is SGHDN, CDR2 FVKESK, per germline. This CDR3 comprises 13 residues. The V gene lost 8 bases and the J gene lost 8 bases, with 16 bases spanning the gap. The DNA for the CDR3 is TGTGCCAGCTCCCCAAAGGGTAGGGATGAGCAGTTCTTC. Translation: CASSPKGRDEQFF.

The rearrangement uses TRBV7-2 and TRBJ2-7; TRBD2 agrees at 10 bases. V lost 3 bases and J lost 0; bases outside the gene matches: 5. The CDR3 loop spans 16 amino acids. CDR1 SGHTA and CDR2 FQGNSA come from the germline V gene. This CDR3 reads CASSLRTSGDSYEQYF. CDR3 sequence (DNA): TGTGCCAGCAGCTTGAGGACTAGCGGCGACTCCTACGAGCAGTACTTC.

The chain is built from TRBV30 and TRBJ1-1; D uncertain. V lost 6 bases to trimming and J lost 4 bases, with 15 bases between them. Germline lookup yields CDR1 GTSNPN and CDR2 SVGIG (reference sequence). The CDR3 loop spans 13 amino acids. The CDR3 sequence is CACEEVEFTEAFF. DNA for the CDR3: TGTGCCTGTGAAGAAGTCGAATTCACTGAAGCTTTCTTT.

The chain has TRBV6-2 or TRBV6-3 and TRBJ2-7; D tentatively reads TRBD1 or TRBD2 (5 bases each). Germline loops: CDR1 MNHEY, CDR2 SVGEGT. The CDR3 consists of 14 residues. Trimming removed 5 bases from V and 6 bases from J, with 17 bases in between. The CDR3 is CASSMAQGASEQYF. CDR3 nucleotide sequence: TGTGCCAGCAGTATGGCGCAGGGAGCCTCCGAGCAGTACTTC.

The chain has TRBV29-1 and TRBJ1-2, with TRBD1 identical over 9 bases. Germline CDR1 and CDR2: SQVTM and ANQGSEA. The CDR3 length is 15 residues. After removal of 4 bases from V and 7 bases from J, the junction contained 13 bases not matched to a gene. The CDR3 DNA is TGCAGCGTTGGGTCCAGACAGGGGGAATCGGGTGGCTACACCTTC. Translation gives CSVGSRQGESGGYTF.

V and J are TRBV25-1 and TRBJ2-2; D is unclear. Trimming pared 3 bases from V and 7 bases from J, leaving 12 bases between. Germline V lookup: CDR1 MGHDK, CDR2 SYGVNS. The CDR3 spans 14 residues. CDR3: CASSDPRSDGELFF. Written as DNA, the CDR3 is TGTGCCAGCAGTGACCCCCGGTCAGACGGGGAGCTGTTTTTT.